The sequence of this T cell receptor (beta chain) was determined in a study of blood T cell repertoires in COVID-19 (dated by TCRdb to the early 2020s). Regarding the study in general: Samples from collaborators originated in the United States, Italy and Spain and spanned both the acute and convalescent phases of COVID-19. The prospective study material was composed of cDNA or gDNA derived from T cells, B-cell-depleted T cells, or PBMCs. Deeply sampled blood TCRbeta repertoires from subjects exposed to, actively infected with, or recovered from COVID-19 were included in the dataset. The repertoires were made available in a free public database intended to serve as a resource for research on the immune response to SARS-CoV-2. The samples were drawn from the first 160 participants of the ongoing ImmuneRACE study and from 1,254 subjects provided by 6 global collaborators. Nearly every sample came with metadata listing a de-identified subject ID, COVID-19 status, age in years and sex. Where HLA class I and class II types were available, the types were taken from metadata supplied by the sample provider, not from assay-based typing.

The collaborating institutions used their own protocols to collect whole blood in K2EDTA tubes. For TCRbeta analysis, collaborators shipped samples in one of three forms: frozen whole blood, isolated PBMCs, or DNA extracted from either of those sample types. What the study reported, not specific to this receptor: The quantity of clinical and demographic metadata differed by source and by participant and was supplied without curation.

The germline V gene sets CDR1 to SGDLS and CDR2 to YYNGEE. V is trimmed back by 0 bases and J by 3 bases, and the junction contains 8 bases that no gene match accounts for. From cysteine to phenylalanine, the CDR3 is 17 amino acids long. CDR3 DNA is the only sequence kept; it has 51 bases, read in frame from the first base. TCRbeta CDR3 regions were amplified from genomic DNA by means of the immunoSEQ Assay, a bias-controlled multiplex PCR. Concerning the study's data processing: Within the assay, amplification of reference gene primers was used to estimate how many nucleated cells each sample contained. To quantify the absolute abundance of each unique TCRbeta CDR3 rearrangement, sequence reads were collapsed and filtered. Productive Simpson clonality was computed per sample as the square root of Simpson's diversity index over productive rearrangements. The source is immuneACCESS, and TCRdb retained only in-frame sequences with V and J called. Part of the clones is not carried over; for the studies checked, unresolved V genes explain less than half of this, and the remainder is unexplained. D and trimming come from the DNA, and the V and J calls and clone size come from that table. Within this sample are more than 150,000 clones, with under 90% of them counted one time only. The ten biggest clones cover about 7% of the sample.

In this sample, this clone turned up once. It lacks a known antigen. Base qualities are not recorded, but no much larger clone differs from it by a single base. This receptor chain uses TRBV9 and TRBJ2-3, and TRBD1 matches 9 of the central bases. Material for sequencing was peripheral blood. The sequence was obtained from a human donor in a cohort sampled during active COVID-19. This receptor carries the CDR3 CASSVAVRTGETDTQYF. In nucleotides, the sequence is TGTGCCAGCAGCGTAGCGGTTAGGACAGGGGAAACAGATACGCAGTATTTT.